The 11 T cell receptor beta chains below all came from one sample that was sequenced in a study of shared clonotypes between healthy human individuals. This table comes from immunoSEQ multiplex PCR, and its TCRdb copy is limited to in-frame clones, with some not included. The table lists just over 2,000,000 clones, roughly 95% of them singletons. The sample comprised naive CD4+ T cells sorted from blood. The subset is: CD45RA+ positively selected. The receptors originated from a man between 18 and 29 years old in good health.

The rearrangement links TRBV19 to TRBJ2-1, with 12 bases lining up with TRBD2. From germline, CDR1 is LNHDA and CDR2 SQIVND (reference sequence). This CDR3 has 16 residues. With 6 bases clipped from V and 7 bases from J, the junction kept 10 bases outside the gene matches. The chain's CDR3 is CASRELTSGRVNEQFF. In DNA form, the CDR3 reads TGTGCCAGTAGAGAACTGACTAGCGGGAGAGTGAATGAGCAGTTCTTC.

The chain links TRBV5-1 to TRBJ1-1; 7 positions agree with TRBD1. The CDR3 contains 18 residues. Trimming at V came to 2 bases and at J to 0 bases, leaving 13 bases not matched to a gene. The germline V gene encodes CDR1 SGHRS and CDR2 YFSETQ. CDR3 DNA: TGCGCCAGCAGCTTCCCAGACAGGGAGCCCGATATGAACACTGAAGCTTTCTTT. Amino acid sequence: CASSFPDREPDMNTEAFF. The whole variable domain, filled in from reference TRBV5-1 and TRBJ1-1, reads KAGVTQTPRYLIKTRGQQVTLSCSPISGHRSVSWYQQTPGQGLQFLFEYFSETQRNKGNFPGRFSGRQFSNSRSEMNVSTLELGDSALYLCASSFPDREPDMNTEAFFGQGTRLTVV.

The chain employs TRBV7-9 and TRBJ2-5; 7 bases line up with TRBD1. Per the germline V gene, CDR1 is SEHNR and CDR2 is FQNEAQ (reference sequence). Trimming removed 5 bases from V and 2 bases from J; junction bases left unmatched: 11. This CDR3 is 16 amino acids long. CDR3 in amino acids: CASSRRLPGQQETQYF. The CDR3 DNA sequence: TGTGCCAGCAGCCGTCGCCTACCGGGACAGCAAGAGACCCAGTACTTC.

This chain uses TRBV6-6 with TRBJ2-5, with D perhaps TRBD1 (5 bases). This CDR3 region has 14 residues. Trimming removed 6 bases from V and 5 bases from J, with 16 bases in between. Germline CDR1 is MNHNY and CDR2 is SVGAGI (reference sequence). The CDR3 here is CASRARTLHETQYF. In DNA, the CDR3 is TGTGCCAGCAGAGCCCGGACACTCCACGAGACCCAGTACTTC.

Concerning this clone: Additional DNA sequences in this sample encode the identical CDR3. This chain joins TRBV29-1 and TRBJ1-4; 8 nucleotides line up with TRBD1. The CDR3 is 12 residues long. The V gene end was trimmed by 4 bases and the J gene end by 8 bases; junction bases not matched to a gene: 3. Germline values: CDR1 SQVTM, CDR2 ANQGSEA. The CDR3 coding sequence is TGCAGCGTTGGCCGACAGGGGGAAAAACTGTTTTTT. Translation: CSVGRQGEKLFF.

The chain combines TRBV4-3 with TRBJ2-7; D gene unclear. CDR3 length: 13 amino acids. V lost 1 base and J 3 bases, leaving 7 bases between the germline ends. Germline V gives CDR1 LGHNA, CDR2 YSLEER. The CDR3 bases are TGCGCCAGCAGCCAAGCACTATTCTACGAGCAGTACTTC. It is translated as CASSQALFYEQYF.

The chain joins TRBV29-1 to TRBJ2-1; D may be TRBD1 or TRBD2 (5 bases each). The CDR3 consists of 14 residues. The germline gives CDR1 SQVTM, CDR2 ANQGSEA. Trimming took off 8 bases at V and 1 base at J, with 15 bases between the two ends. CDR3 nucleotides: TGCAGCACACATCCGGGACCATCCTACAATGAGCAGTTCTTC. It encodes CSTHPGPSYNEQFF.

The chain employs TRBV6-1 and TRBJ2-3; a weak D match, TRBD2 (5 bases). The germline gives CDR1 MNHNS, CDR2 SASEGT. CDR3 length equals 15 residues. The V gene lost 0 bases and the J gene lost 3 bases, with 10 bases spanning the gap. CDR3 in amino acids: CASSEAGRETDTQYF. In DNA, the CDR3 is TGTGCCAGCAGTGAAGCGGGCCGGGAAACAGATACGCAGTATTTT.

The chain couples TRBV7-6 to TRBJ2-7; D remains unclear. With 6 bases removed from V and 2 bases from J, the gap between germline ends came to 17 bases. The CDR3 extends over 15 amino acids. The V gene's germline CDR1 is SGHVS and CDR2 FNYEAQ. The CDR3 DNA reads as TGTGCCAGCAGGGGTCCGCCGGGTGGGACCTACGAGCAGTACTTC. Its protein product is CASRGPPGGTYEQYF.

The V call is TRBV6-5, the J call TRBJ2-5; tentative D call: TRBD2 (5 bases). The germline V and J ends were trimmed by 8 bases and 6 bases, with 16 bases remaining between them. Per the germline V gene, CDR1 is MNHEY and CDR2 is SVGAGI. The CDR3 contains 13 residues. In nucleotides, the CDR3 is TGTGCCAGCTCTAGGGAGATGTGGCAGACCCAGTACTTC. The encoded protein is CASSREMWQTQYF.

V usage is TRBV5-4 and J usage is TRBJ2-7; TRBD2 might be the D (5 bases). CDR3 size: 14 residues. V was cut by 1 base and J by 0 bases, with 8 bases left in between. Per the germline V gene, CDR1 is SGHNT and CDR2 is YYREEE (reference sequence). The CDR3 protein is CASSLRAGSYEQYF. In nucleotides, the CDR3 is TGTGCCAGCAGCTTGAGGGCGGGCTCCTACGAGCAGTACTTC.